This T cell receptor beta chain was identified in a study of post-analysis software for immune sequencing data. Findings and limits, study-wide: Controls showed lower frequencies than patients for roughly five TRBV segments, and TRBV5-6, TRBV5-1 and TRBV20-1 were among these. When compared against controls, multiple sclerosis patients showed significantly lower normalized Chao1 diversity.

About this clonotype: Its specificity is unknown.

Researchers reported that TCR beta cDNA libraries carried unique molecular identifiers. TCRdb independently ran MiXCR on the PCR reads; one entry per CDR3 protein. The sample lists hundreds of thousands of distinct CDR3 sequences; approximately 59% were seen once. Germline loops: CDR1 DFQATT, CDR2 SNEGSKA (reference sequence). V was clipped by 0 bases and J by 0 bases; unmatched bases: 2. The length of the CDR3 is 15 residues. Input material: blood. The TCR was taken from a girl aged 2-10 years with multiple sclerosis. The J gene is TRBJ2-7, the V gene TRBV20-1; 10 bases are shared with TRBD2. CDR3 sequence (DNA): TGCAGTGCTAGAGATTCTAGCGGGAGCTCCTACGAGCAGTACTTC. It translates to CSARDSSGSSYEQYF.